This T cell receptor (beta chain) emerged from a study of blood T cell repertoires in COVID-19. Study at large: Collection of acute and convalescent COVID-19 samples took place in the United States, Italy and Spain. Sources were T cells, B-cell-depleted T cells, or PBMCs; the material itself was cDNA or gDNA.

Recovered Cohort 3 donors showed two negative PCRs, clearance, or symptom resolution. Per the germline V gene, CDR1 is SGDLS and CDR2 is YYNGEE. The V end was cut by 0 bases, the J end by 6 bases, with 9 bases between. This CDR3 spans 13 amino acids. TCRdb's table, derived via immunoSEQ multiplex PCR, lists solely in-frame clones and lacks some. Here the sample spans 490,000 or so clones, around nine tenths being singletons. The receptor was derived from a woman aged 60 to 75 who had recovered from COVID-19. The chain recombines TRBV9 with TRBJ1-1; possibly TRBD1 for D (5 bases). Sequencing was done on a sample of PBMCs or T cells enriched from blood (not recorded which). In nucleotides, the CDR3 is TGTGCCAGCAGCGTAGATTGGGGGGCTGAAGCTTTCTTT. Protein sequence: CASSVDWGAEAFF.